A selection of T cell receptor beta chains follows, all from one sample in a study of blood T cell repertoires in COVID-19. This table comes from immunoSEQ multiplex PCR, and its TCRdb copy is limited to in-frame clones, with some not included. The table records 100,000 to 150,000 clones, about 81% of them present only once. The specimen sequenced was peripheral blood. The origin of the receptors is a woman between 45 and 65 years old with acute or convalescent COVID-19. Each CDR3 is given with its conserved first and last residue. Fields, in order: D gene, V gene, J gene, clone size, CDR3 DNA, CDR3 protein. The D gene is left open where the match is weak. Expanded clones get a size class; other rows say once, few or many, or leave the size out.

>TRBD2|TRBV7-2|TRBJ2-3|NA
TGTGCCAGCAGCTTAGTGAGGACTAGCGGGAGTTCAGATACGCAGTATTTT
CASSLVRTSGSSDTQYF
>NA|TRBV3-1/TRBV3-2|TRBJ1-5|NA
TGTGCCAGCAGCCCACAGGGTTACAATCAGCCCCAGCATTTT
CASSPQGYNQPQHF
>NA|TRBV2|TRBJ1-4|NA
TGTGCCAGCAGTGCGGGGCAGCGGGAAACTACTAATGAAAAACTGTTTTTT
CASSAGQRETTNEKLFF
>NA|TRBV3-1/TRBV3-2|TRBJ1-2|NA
TGTGCCAGCAGCCAAGGACTAGGTGGCTACACCTTC
CASSQGLGGYTF
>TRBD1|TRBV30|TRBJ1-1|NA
TGTGCCTGGAGTGCAGCCCCTGGGACAGCTTATGGGTACACTGAAGCTTTCTTT
CAWSAAPGTAYGYTEAFF
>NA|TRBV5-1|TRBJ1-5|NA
TGCGCCAGCAGCTTGGCCGGGGAGGGCGGCCAGCCCCAGCATTTT
CASSLAGEGGQPQHF
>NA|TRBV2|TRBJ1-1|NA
TGTGCCAGCAGCCTTTCCAGGGGCACTGAAGCTTTCTTT
CASSLSRGTEAFF
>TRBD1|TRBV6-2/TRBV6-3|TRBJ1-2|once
TGTGCCAGCAGTTCGGGACAGGGAGGTTATGGCTACACCTTC
CASSSGQGGYGYTF
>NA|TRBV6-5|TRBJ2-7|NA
TGTGCCAGCAGTTACCTAGACAGCTCCTACGAGCAGTACTTC
CASSYLDSSYEQYF
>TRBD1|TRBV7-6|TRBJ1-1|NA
TGTGCCAGCAGCCCTGGGGGGGGACAGGGCTGGACTGAAGCTTTCTTT
CASSPGGGQGWTEAFF
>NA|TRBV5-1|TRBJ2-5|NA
TGCGCCAGCAGCTTGGATCCCTTCGGGGAGACCCAGTACTTC
CASSLDPFGETQYF
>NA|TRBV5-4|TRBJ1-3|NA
TGTGCCAGCAGCTTGGATCAGGCTTCTGGAAACACCATATATTTT
CASSLDQASGNTIYF